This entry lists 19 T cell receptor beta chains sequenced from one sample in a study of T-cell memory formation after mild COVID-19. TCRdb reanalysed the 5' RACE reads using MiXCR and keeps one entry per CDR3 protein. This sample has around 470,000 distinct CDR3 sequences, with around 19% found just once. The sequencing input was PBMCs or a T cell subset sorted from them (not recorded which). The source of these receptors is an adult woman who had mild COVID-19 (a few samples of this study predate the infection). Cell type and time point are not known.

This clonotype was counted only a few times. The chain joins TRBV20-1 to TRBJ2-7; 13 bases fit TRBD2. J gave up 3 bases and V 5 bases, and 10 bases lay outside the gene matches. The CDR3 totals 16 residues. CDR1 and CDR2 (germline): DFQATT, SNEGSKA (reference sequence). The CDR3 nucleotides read TGCAGTGCTTTGACTAGCGGGGGGCACCGGATCTACGAGCAGTACTTC. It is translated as CSALTSGGHRIYEQYF.

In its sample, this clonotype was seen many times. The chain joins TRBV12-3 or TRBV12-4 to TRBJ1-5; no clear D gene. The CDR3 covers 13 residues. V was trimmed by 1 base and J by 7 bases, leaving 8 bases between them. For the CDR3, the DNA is TGTGCCAGCAGTTTAGGGTTCGTGCAGCCCCAGCATTTT. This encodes CASSLGFVQPQHF.

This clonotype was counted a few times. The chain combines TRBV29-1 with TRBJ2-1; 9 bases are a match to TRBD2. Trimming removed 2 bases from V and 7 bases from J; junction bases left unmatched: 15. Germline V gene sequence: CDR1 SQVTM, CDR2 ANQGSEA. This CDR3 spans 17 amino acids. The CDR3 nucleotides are TGCAGCGTTGAAACCGCCGAAGAGACTAGCGGAATGAATGAGCAGTTCTTC. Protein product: CSVETAEETSGMNEQFF.

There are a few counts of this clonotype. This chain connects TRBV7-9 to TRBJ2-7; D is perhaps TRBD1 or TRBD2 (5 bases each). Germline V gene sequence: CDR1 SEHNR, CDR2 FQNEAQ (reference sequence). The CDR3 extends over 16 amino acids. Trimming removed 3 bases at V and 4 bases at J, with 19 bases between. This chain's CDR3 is CASSFHEGPKLYEQYF. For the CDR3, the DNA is TGTGCCAGCAGCTTCCACGAGGGACCAAAGCTATACGAGCAGTACTTC.

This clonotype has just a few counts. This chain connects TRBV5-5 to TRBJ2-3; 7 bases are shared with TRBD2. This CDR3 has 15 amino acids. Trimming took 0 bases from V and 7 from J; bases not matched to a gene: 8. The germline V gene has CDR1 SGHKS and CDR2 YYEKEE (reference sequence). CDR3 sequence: CASSLGGRGANTQYF. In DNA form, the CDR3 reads TGTGCCAGCAGCTTGGGAGGGAGGGGAGCAAATACGCAGTATTTT.

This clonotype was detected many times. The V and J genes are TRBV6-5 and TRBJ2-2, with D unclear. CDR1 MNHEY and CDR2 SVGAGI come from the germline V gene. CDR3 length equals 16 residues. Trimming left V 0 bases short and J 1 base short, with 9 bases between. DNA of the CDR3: TGTGCCAGCAGTTACTCGAGACCCGAGAACACCGGGGAGCTGTTTTTT. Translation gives CASSYSRPENTGELFF.

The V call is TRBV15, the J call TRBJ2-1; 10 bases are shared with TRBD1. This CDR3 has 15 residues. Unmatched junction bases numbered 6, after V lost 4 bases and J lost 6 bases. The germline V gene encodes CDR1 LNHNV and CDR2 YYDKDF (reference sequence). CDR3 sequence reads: CATSTGQGMLNEQFF. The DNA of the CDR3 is TGTGCCACCAGCACGGGACAGGGGATGCTCAATGAGCAGTTCTTC.

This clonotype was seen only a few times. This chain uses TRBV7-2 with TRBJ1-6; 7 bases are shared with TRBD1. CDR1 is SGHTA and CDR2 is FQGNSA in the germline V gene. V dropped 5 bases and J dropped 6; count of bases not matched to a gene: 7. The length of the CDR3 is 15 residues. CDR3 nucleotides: TGTGCCAGCAGCCTCGATTGGGACAGTAATTCACCCCTCCACTTT. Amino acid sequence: CASSLDWDSNSPLHF.

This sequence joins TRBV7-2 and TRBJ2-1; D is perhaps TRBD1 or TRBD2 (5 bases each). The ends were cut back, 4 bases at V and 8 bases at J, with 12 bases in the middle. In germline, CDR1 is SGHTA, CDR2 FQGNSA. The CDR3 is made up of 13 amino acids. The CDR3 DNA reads TGTGCCAGCAGCTGGGGGTCACCCTATGAGCAGTTCTTC. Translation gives CASSWGSPYEQFF.

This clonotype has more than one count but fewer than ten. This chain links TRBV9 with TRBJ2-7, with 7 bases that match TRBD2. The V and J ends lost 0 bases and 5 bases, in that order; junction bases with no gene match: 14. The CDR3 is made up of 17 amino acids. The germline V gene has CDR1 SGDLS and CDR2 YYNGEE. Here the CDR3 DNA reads TGTGCCAGCAGCGTAGCCCCCACTAGCGAACGCCCCGACGAGCAGTACTTC. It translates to CASSVAPTSERPDEQYF.

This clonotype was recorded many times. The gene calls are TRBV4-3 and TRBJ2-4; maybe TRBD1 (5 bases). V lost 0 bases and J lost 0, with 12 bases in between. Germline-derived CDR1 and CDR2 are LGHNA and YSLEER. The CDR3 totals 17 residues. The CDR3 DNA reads TGCGCCAGCAGCCAAGACCAGGGTCCTAGAGCCAAAAACATTCAGTACTTC. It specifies CASSQDQGPRAKNIQYF.

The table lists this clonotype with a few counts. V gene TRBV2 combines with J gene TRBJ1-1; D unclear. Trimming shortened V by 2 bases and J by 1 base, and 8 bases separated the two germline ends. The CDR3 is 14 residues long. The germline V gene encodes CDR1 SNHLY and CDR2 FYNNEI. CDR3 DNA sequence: TGTGCCAGCAGTGAAAAGGGTGGGAACACTGAAGCTTTCTTT. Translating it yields CASSEKGGNTEAFF.

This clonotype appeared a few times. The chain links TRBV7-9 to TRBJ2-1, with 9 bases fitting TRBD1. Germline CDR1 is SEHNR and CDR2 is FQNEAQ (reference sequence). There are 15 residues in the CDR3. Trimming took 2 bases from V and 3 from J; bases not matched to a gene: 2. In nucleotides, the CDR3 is TGTGCCAGCAGCTTAATGGGACAGGGCTACAATGAGCAGTTCTTC. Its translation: CASSLMGQGYNEQFF.

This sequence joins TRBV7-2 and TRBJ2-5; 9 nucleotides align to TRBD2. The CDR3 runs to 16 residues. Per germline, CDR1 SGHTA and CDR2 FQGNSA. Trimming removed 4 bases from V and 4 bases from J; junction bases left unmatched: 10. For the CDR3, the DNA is TGTGCCAGCAGCTCAGATAGCGGGAGTTCGGGAGAGACCCAGTACTTC. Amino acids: CASSSDSGSSGETQYF.

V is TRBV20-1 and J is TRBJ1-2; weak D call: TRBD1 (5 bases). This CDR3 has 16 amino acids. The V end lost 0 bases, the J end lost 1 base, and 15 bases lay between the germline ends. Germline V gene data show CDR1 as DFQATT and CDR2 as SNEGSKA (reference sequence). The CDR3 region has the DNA TGCAGTGCTAGAGATAAAGGCAGGGCCCTTAACTATGGCTACACCTTC. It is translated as CSARDKGRALNYGYTF.

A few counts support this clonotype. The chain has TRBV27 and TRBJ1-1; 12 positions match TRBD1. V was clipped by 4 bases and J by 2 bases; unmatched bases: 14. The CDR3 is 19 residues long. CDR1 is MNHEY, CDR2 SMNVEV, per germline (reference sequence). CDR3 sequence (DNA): TGTGCCAGCAGTTCGAGTCCCGGGACAGGGGGCTACTTTAACACTGAAGCTTTCTTT. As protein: CASSSSPGTGGYFNTEAFF.

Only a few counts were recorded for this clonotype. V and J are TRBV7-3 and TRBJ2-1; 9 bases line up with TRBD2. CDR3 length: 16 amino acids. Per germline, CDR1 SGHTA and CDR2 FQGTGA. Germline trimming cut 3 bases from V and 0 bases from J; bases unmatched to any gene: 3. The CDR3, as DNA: TGTGCCAGCAGCTTCCTAGCGGGGTACTCCTACAATGAGCAGTTCTTC. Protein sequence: CASSFLAGYSYNEQFF.

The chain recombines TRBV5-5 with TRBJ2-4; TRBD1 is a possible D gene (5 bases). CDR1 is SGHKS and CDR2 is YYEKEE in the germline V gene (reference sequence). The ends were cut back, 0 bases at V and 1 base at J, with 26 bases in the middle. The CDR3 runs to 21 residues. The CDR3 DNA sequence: TGTGCCAGCAGCTTGGTTTTCGTTATCTTCCAGGGATTTACGGCCAAAAACATTCAGTACTTC. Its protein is CASSLVFVIFQGFTAKNIQYF.

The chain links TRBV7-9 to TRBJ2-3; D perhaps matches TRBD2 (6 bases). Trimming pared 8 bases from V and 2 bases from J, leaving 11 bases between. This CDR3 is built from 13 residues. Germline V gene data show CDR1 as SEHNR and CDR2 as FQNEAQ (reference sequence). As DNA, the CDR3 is TGTGCCAGCCGGGCGGGACTCACAGATACGCAGTATTTT. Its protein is CASRAGLTDTQYF.